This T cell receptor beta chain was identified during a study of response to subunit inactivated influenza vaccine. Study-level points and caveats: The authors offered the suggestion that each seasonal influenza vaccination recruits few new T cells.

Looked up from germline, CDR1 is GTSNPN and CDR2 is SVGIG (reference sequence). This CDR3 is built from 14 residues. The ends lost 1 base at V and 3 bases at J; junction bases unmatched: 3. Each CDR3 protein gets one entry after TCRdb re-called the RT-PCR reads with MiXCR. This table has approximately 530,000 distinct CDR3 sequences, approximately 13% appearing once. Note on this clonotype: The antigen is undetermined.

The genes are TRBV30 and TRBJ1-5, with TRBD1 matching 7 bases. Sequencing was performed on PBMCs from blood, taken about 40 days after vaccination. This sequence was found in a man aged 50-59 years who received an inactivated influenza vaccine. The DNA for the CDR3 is TGTGCCTGGAGTGCGGGACAGAACAATCAGCCCCAGCATTTT. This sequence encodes CAWSAGQNNQPQHF.